Below are 27 T cell receptor beta chains sequenced from a single sample in a study of cytomegalovirus exposure and HLA in healthy donors. The PCR used 60 Vbeta and 13 Jbeta primers. Assay used: immunoSEQ multiplex PCR; TCRdb lists only in-frame clones, some missing. The sample lists 150,000 to 200,000 clones; about 81% were seen once. Sequenced: PBMCs. The source is a woman between 18 and 29 years old in good health and CMV-seronegative.

The chain has TRBV13 and TRBJ2-5; 8 bases are a match to TRBD2. With the DNA end fitting TRBJ2-7 better, the J assignment may be wrong. In germline, CDR1 is PRHDT, CDR2 FYEKMQ (reference sequence). The CDR3 contains 14 residues. The CDR3 nucleotides are TGTGCCAGCAGAATAGCGGGACGCTCCTACGAGCAGTACTTC. Its translation: CASRIAGRSYEQYF.

The chain joins TRBV10-3 to TRBJ1-2; possible D gene TRBD1, 5 bases. CDR3 length: 13 amino acids. CDR1 is ENHRY, CDR2 SYGVKD, per germline. Trimming stripped 3 bases from V and 4 bases from J, with 9 bases between. The CDR3 here is CAISDGRGYGYTF. Here the CDR3 DNA reads TGTGCCATCAGTGATGGTAGGGGCTATGGCTACACCTTC.

This clone was detected once. This chain uses TRBV19 with TRBJ1-1; 7 bases align to TRBD1. Germline V gene sequence: CDR1 LNHDA, CDR2 SQIVND (reference sequence). The length of the CDR3 is 14 residues. V was clipped by 7 bases and J by 7 bases; unmatched bases: 12. The CDR3 is CASTPDRQGDEAFF. Written as DNA, the CDR3 is TGTGCCAGTACCCCCGACAGGCAGGGGGATGAAGCTTTCTTT.

The J gene is TRBJ1-4, the V gene TRBV18, with no clear D. The germline V gene has CDR1 KGHSH and CDR2 LQKENI. Trimming shortened V by 3 bases and J by 2 bases, and 10 bases separated the two germline ends. This CDR3 is built from 15 residues. CDR3 sequence: CASSPRSGTNEKLFF. The CDR3 coding sequence is TGTGCCAGCTCACCGCGTTCGGGGACTAATGAAAAACTGTTTTTT. Filled out from reference TRBV18 and TRBJ1-4, the complete variable domain reads NAGVMQNPRHLVRRRGQEARLRCSPMKGHSHVYWYRQLPEEGLKFMVYLQKENIIDESGMPKERFSAEFPKEGPSILRIQQVVRGDSAAYFCASSPRSGTNEKLFFGSGTQLSVL.

This rearrangement joins TRBV29-1 to TRBJ1-5, with TRBD1 as a possible D gene (5 bases). Trimming shortened V by 7 bases and J by 3 bases, and 13 bases separated the two germline ends. CDR1 is SQVTM and CDR2 is ANQGSEA in the germline V gene. The CDR3 contains 13 residues. The CDR3 here is CSATTEINQPQHF. Here the CDR3 DNA reads TGCAGCGCCACGACAGAAATCAATCAGCCCCAGCATTTT.

The V and J genes are TRBV30 and TRBJ1-5; a possible D gene is TRBD1 (5 bases). The CDR3 has 14 residues. The germline V gene encodes CDR1 GTSNPN and CDR2 SVGIG (reference sequence). V lost 0 bases to trimming and J lost 8 bases, with 14 bases between them. CDR3 DNA: TGTGCCTGGAGTGTTGGTCAGGGAAGTAAGCCCCAGCATTTT. This sequence encodes CAWSVGQGSKPQHF.

The chain couples TRBV10-3 to TRBJ2-2; 9 nucleotides agree with TRBD2. Germline V gene sequence: CDR1 ENHRY, CDR2 SYGVKD. After removal of 6 bases from V and 6 bases from J, the junction contained 11 bases not matched to a gene. The CDR3 loop spans 16 amino acids. DNA of the CDR3: TGTGCCATCAGGGGAATTACTAGCGGGTACGCCGGGGAGCTGTTTTTT. Amino acids: CAIRGITSGYAGELFF.

The rearrangement uses TRBV28 and TRBJ2-7; TRBD1 agrees at 8 bases. This CDR3 region has 13 residues. Germline trimming cut 7 bases from V and 0 bases from J; bases unmatched to any gene: 2. CDR1 MDHEN and CDR2 SYDVKM come from the germline V gene. The CDR3 is CASTGGISYEQYF. The CDR3 DNA follows: TGTGCCAGCACAGGGGGCATCTCCTACGAGCAGTACTTC. Together with reference TRBV28 and TRBJ2-7, the CDR3 gives the full variable domain: DVKVTQSSRYLVKRTGEKVFLECVQDMDHENMFWYRQDPGLGLRLIYFSYDVKMKEKGDIPEGYSVSREKKERFSLILESASTNQTSMYLCASTGGISYEQYFGPGTRLTVT.

The rearrangement uses TRBV5-1 and TRBJ2-1; 9 nucleotides align to TRBD1. Trimming cost V 4 bases and J 10 bases; bases outside gene matches: 9. The germline CDR1 and CDR2 sequences are SGHRS and YFSETQ. The CDR3 totals 14 residues. The CDR3, as DNA: TGCGCCAGCAGCCAGGACAGGGGCATATACGAGCAGTTCTTC. It yields the protein CASSQDRGIYEQFF.

V is TRBV18 and J is TRBJ2-7, with D possibly being TRBD1 (7 bases). V was trimmed by 3 bases and J by 6 bases, leaving 15 bases between them. This CDR3 is built from 14 residues. Germline V lookup: CDR1 KGHSH, CDR2 LQKENI. CDR3: CASSPQDRRGEQYF. CDR3 coding DNA: TGTGCCAGCTCACCCCAGGACAGGAGGGGCGAGCAGTACTTC.

This sequence joins TRBV5-1 and TRBJ2-5; 9 positions agree with TRBD2. This CDR3 comprises 14 residues. The germline CDR1 and CDR2 sequences are SGHRS and YFSETQ. After removal of 4 bases from V and 1 base from J, the junction contained 2 bases not matched to a gene. The CDR3 protein is CASSSGGPQETQYF. The DNA of the CDR3 is TGCGCCAGCAGCAGCGGGGGGCCCCAAGAGACCCAGTACTTC.

The J gene is TRBJ2-1, the V gene TRBV29-1; 8 nucleotides line up with TRBD1. CDR1 SQVTM and CDR2 ANQGSEA come from the germline V gene. Trimming cost V 6 bases and J 0 bases; bases outside gene matches: 7. The CDR3 is 15 amino acids. The CDR3 loop reads CSVEGDRSSYNEQFF. The CDR3, as DNA: TGCAGCGTCGAGGGGGACAGGAGCTCCTACAATGAGCAGTTCTTC.

The V call is TRBV11-1, the J call TRBJ2-7; no reliable D call. Trimming cost V 2 bases and J 6 bases, with 8 bases left between them. CDR3 length: 12 amino acids. Germline V gene lookup returns CDR1 SGHAT and CDR2 FQDESV (reference sequence). The CDR3 bases are TGTGCCAGCAGCTTACGGTCTGGCGAGCAGTACTTC. It specifies CASSLRSGEQYF. Based on the CDR3 plus reference TRBV11-1 and TRBJ2-7, the full variable domain is EAEVAQSPRYKITEKSQAVAFWCDPISGHATLYWYRQILGQGPELLVQFQDESVVDDSQLPKDRFSAERLKGVDSTLKIQPAELGDSAMYLCASSLRSGEQYFGPGTRLTVT.

This chain links TRBV11-1 with TRBJ2-7, with D tentatively TRBD2 (6 bases). This CDR3 is 13 amino acids long. Germline CDR1 and CDR2: SGHAT and FQDESV (reference sequence). Trimming took 5 bases from V and 5 from J, leaving 13 bases between them. CDR3 residues: CASSPGWGDEQYF. The DNA of the CDR3 is TGTGCCAGCAGCCCGGGCTGGGGGGACGAGCAGTACTTC.

This clone was seen only a few times. V is TRBV14 and J is TRBJ2-3; no clear D gene. Germline CDR1 and CDR2: SGHDN and FVKESK. This CDR3 region has 15 residues. Trimming shortened V by 0 bases and J by 3 bases, and 10 bases separated the two germline ends. As DNA, the CDR3 is TGTGCCAGCAGCCAAGATTTTTACACAACAGATACGCAGTATTTT. It encodes CASSQDFYTTDTQYF.

The J gene is TRBJ2-7, the V gene TRBV13, with D possibly TRBD2 on 5 matching bases. Germline CDR1 reads PRHDT; CDR2 reads FYEKMQ (reference sequence). Trimming took off 3 bases at V and 6 bases at J, with 9 bases between the two ends. The CDR3 loop spans 12 amino acids. CDR3 nucleotides: TGTGCCAGCAGCTTGGCCCGGGGCGAGCAGTACTTC. Its protein product is CASSLARGEQYF.

The chain uses TRBV9 and TRBJ1-4, with 7 nucleotides matching TRBD1. V was pared by 4 bases and J by 4 bases, with 7 bases of the junction left unmatched. The CDR3 has 15 amino acids. CDR1 is SGDLS and CDR2 is YYNGEE in the germline V gene. CDR3 loop: CASSQGQVNNEKLFF. CDR3 bases: TGTGCCAGCAGCCAAGGACAGGTCAATAATGAAAAACTGTTTTTT.

This clone has only a few counts. The germline gene is not matched at one end of the junction; a read error may be the cause. The chain uses TRBV7-9 and TRBJ2-7, with 7 bases lining up with TRBD2. The germline V gene encodes CDR1 SEHNR and CDR2 FQNEAQ (reference sequence). The CDR3 contains 13 residues. Here the CDR3 reads CSSSFRLATEQYF. The CDR3, as DNA: TGTTCCAGCAGCTTCAGACTAGCTACCGAGCAGTACTTC.

The V and J genes are TRBV2 and TRBJ2-5; a possible D gene is TRBD1 (5 bases). TRBJ2-7 matches the DNA end more closely, so the J call is doubtful. The CDR3 runs 14 residues. Germline-derived CDR1 and CDR2 are SNHLY and FYNNEI. The CDR3 DNA reads TGTGCCAGCAGTGAACAGGGAACCGGGTACGAGCAGTACTTC. Translating gives CASSEQGTGYEQYF.

V usage is TRBV7-9 and J usage is TRBJ2-1; 10 bases are shared with TRBD2. The germline V gene has CDR1 SEHNR and CDR2 FQNEAQ (reference sequence). This CDR3 region has 17 residues. V lost 1 base to trimming and J lost 3 bases; unmatched junction nucleotides: 6. CDR3 coding DNA: TGTGCCAGCAGCTTAGGCCCGTGGACTAGCGGCTACAATGAGCAGTTCTTC. Translation: CASSLGPWTSGYNEQFF. Full variable domain (remainder filled in from reference TRBV7-9 and TRBJ2-1): DTGVSQNPRHKITKRGQNVTFRCDPISEHNRLYWYRQTLGQGPEFLTYFQNEAQLEKSRLLSDRFSAERPKGSFSTLEIQRTEQGDSAMYLCASSLGPWTSGYNEQFFGPGTRLTVL.

V is TRBV19 and J is TRBJ1-6, with D hard to call. The CDR3 spans 17 residues. V lost 4 bases and J lost 0, with 13 bases in between. The germline V gene has CDR1 LNHDA and CDR2 SQIVND (reference sequence). CDR3 protein: CASSTIQENSYNSPLHF. The CDR3 nucleotides read TGTGCCAGTAGTACTATTCAGGAAAACTCCTATAATTCACCCCTCCACTTT.

The chain joins TRBV19 to TRBJ2-1, with unresolved D. The CDR3 sequence is 11 residues long. V was cut by 1 base and J by 10 bases, with 5 bases left in between. The germline V gene encodes CDR1 LNHDA and CDR2 SQIVND (reference sequence). The CDR3 DNA is TGTGCCAGTAGTATAGGTCCAGAGCAGTTCTTC. Its protein product is CASSIGPEQFF.

This clone has only one observation. V is TRBV19 and J is TRBJ1-4; maybe TRBD1 (6 bases). Trimming pared 6 bases from V and 5 bases from J, leaving 16 bases between. The length of the CDR3 is 15 residues. The germline V gene has CDR1 LNHDA and CDR2 SQIVND (reference sequence). The CDR3 DNA is TGTGCCAGTAGCCCACTCCGTCAGGGGAATGAAAAACTGTTTTTT. Translated: CASSPLRQGNEKLFF.

CDR3 loop: CASRPGQSYGQPQHF. The CDR3 DNA sequence: TGTGCCAGCAGGCCGGGACAGAGCTATGGTCAGCCCCAGCATTTT. The chain uses TRBV6-1 and TRBJ1-5; 7 nucleotides align to TRBD1. Germline V CDR1 and CDR2: MNHNS, SASEGT. The CDR3 extends over 15 amino acids. V gave up 6 bases and J gave up 6 bases; unmatched junction bases: 11.

The rearrangement joins TRBV19 to TRBJ1-5; perhaps TRBD1 as D (5 bases). The CDR3 is 14 residues long. Trimming pared 6 bases from V and 7 bases from J, leaving 16 bases between. Germline V gives CDR1 LNHDA, CDR2 SQIVND (reference sequence). DNA of the CDR3: TGTGCCAGTAGCGGCCAGGGCCTAGGCCAGCCCCAGCATTTT. Amino acids: CASSGQGLGQPQHF.

The chain couples TRBV7-2 to TRBJ2-7; D not resolved. The germline gives CDR1 SGHTA, CDR2 FQGNSA. V dropped 3 bases and J dropped 5 bases, with 5 bases sitting between them. This CDR3 is built from 11 residues. The CDR3 nucleotides read TGTGCCAGCAGCTTTCTTGACGAGCAGTACTTC. Protein product: CASSFLDEQYF.

The chain couples TRBV6-8 to TRBJ1-2, with 12 bases fitting TRBD1. Germline trimming cut 6 bases from V and 4 bases from J; bases unmatched to any gene: 12. The CDR3 is 17 amino acids. From germline, CDR1 is MNHGY and CDR2 SAAAGT. In DNA form, the CDR3 reads TGTGCCAGCAGCCTGCGGGACAGGGGGCGATTACGCTATGGCTACACCTTC. This codes for CASSLRDRGRLRYGYTF.